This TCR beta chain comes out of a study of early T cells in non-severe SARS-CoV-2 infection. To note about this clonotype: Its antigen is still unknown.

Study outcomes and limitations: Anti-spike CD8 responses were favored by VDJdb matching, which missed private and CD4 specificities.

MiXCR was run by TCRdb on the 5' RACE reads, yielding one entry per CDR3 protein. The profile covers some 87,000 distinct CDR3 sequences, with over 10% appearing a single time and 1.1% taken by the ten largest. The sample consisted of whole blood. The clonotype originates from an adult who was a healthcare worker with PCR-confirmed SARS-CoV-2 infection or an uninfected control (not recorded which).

The CDR3 reads CASREGGAYGELFF. CDR3 DNA: TGTGCCAGCCGGGAGGGGGGCGCATACGGGGAGCTGTTTTTT. The V and J genes are TRBV6-5 and TRBJ2-2; TRBD2 aligns across 8 bases. After removal of 8 bases from V and 7 bases from J, the junction contained 9 bases not matched to a gene. The germline gives CDR1 MNHEY, CDR2 SVGAGI. The CDR3 totals 14 residues.